This T cell receptor beta chain derives from a study of blood T cell repertoires in COVID-19. As for the study in general: Samples taken during acute and convalescent COVID-19 were collected in the United States, Italy and Spain. The analysed material was cDNA or gDNA that came from T cells, B-cell-depleted T cells, or PBMCs.

In the study's own analysis: Estimation of nucleated cell counts was performed using reference gene primer amplification. TCRdb keeps only in-frame clones here, not all; method: immunoSEQ multiplex PCR. D and trimming were read from the DNA, whereas the V and J calls and clone size are those reported in that table. The sample lists 100,000 to 150,000 clones, 60% to 80% occurring once. The CDR3 runs to 15 residues. V shed 2 bases and J 4 bases; nucleotides not matched to a gene: 5. CDR1 and CDR2 from the germline V gene are SGHRS and YFSETQ. The gene calls are TRBV5-1 and TRBJ2-5; 10 bases agree with TRBD1. The sample taken for sequencing was peripheral blood. This sequence originates from a woman aged 65 to 85 with acute or convalescent COVID-19. CDR3 sequence reads: CASSLGTGDGETQYF. The CDR3 bases are TGCGCCAGCAGCTTAGGGACAGGGGATGGAGAGACCCAGTACTTC.